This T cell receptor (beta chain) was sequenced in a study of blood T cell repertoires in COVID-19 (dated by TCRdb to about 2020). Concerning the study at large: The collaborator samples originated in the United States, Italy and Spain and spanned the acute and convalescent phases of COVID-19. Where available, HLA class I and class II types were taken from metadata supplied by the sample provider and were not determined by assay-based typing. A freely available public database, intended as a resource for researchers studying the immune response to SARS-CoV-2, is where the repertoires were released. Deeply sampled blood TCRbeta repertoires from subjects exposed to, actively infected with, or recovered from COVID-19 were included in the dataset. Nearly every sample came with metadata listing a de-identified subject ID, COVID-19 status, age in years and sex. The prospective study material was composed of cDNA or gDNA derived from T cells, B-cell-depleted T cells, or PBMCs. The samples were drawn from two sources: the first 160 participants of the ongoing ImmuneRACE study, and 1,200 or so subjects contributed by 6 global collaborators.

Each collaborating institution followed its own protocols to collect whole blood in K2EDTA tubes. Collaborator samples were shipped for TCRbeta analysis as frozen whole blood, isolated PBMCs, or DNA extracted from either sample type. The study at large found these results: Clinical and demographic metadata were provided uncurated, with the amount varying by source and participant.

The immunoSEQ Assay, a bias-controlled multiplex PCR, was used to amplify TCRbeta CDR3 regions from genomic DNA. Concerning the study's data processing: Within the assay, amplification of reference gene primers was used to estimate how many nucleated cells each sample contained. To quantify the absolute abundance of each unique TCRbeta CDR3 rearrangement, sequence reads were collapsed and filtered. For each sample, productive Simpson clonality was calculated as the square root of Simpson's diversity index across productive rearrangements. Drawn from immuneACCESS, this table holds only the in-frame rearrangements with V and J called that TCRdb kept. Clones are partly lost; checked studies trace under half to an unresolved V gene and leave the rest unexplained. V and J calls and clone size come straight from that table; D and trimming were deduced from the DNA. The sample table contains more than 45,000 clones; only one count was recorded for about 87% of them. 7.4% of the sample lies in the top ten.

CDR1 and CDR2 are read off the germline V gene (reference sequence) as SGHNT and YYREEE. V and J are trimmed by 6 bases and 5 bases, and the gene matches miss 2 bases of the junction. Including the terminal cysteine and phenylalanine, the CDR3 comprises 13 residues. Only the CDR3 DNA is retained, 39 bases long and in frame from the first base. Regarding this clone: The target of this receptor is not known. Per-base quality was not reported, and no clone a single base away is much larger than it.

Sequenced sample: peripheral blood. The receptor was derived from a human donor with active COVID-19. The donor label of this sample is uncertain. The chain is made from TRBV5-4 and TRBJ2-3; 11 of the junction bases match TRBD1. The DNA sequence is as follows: TGTGCCAGCACGGGACAGGGGGAAGATACGCAGTATTTT. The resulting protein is CASTGQGEDTQYF.